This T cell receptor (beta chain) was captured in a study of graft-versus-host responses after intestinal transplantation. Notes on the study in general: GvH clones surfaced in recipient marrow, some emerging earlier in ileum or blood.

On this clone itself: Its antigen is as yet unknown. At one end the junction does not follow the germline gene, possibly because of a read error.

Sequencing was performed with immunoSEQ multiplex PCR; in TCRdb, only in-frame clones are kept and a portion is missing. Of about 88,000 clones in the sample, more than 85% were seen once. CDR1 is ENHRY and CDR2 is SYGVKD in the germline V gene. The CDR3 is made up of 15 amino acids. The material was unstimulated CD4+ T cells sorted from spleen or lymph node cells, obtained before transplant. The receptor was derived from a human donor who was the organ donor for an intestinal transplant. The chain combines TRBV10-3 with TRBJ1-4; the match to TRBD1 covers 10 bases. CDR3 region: CASSYGTGANEKLFF. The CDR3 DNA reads TGTGCCAGCAGTTACGGGACAGGGGCTAATGAAAAACTGTTTTTT.